This T cell receptor beta chain comes out of a study of blood T cell repertoires in COVID-19. Clones were read by immunoSEQ multiplex PCR, and TCRdb kept only the in-frame ones, dropping some. The sample records about 270,000 clones, more than 70% being singletons. The sample taken for sequencing was PBMCs or T cells enriched from blood (not recorded which). The source of this sequence is a woman in her sixties in a cohort exposed to, infected with or recovered from COVID-19 (not recorded which).

This CDR3 reads CASSLSPGLRTF. The CDR3 nucleotides are TGTGCCAGCAGTTTGAGCCCGGGACTACGCACCTTC. The chain joins TRBV25-1 to TRBJ1-2, with D perhaps matching TRBD1 (5 bases). From germline, CDR1 is MGHDK and CDR2 SYGVNS. The CDR3 is 12 amino acids. V lost 5 bases and J 13 bases, leaving 17 bases between the germline ends.